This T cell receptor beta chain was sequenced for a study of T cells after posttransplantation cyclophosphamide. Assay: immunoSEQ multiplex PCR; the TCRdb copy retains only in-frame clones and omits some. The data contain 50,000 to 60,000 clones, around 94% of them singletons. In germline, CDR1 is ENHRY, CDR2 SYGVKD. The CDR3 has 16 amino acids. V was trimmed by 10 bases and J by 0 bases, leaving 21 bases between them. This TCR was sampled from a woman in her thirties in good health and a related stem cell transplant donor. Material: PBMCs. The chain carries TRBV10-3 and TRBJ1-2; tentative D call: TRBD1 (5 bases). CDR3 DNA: TGTGCCACCCTTCCAGGGTTTTCCATTACTAACTATGGCTACACCTTC. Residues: CATLPGFSITNYGYTF.